This is a list of T cell receptor beta chains from one sample in a study of blood T cell repertoires in COVID-19. Profiling relied on immunoSEQ multiplex PCR, and the TCRdb table lists in-frame clones only, not all of them. The data contain about 260,000 clones, roughly nine tenths of them seen just once; the ten biggest clones take up 2.4%. The sample consisted of PBMCs or T cells enriched from blood (not recorded which). The receptors were sampled from a woman aged 18-35 years who had recovered from COVID-19. The CDR3 runs from the conserved cysteine through the conserved F or W. D genes are given only for firm matches. Clone sizes are given selectively: once, few, many, or a class where the clone is expanded.

d_gene: TRBD2
j_gene: TRBJ2-1
abundance: NA
v_gene: TRBV5-1
CDR3nt: TGCGCCAGCAGCTTGGTGGGGCGCGGGGGGGCCCCCTACAATGAGCAGTTCTTC
CDR3aa: CASSLVGRGGAPYNEQFF

d_gene: TRBD2
j_gene: TRBJ2-7
abundance: NA
v_gene: TRBV5-1
CDR3nt: TGCGCCAGCAGCTTGGGACTAGCGGGGGGGCGCTACGAGCAGTACTTC
CDR3aa: CASSLGLAGGRYEQYF

d_gene: TRBD1
j_gene: TRBJ1-2
abundance: NA
v_gene: TRBV6-5
CDR3nt: TGTGCCAGCACTCAGGGGGGCGGCTATGGCTACACCTTC
CDR3aa: CASTQGGGYGYTF

d_gene: NA
j_gene: TRBJ2-1
abundance: NA
v_gene: TRBV19
CDR3nt: TGTGCCAGTACGGGGGTCGTGGATGAGCAGTTCTTC
CDR3aa: CASTGVVDEQFF

d_gene: NA
j_gene: TRBJ1-5
abundance: NA
v_gene: TRBV4-1
CDR3nt: TGCGCCAGCAGCCAAGTCGGGGGGTCCCAGCATTTT
CDR3aa: CASSQVGGSQHF

d_gene: TRBD1
j_gene: TRBJ1-5
abundance: NA
v_gene: TRBV2
CDR3nt: TGTGCCAGCAGTGGAGCGGGACAGGGGGCACAGCCCCAGCATTTT
CDR3aa: CASSGAGQGAQPQHF

d_gene: NA
j_gene: TRBJ2-1
abundance: once
v_gene: TRBV4-1
CDR3nt: TGCGCCAGCAGCCAAATACTCGATTCCGGGACAACCACCTACAATGAGCAGTTCTTC
CDR3aa: CASSQILDSGTTTYNEQFF

d_gene: NA
j_gene: TRBJ2-3
abundance: NA
v_gene: TRBV5-1
CDR3nt: TGCGCCAGCAGCTTAGGCAGCGGCACAGATACGCAGTATTTT
CDR3aa: CASSLGSGTDTQYF

d_gene: NA
j_gene: TRBJ2-6
abundance: NA
v_gene: TRBV7-9
CDR3nt: TGTGCCAGCAGCTCCGACAGGCGGGCCAACGTCCTGACTTTC
CDR3aa: CASSSDRRANVLTF

d_gene: NA
j_gene: TRBJ2-1
abundance: NA
v_gene: TRBV2
CDR3nt: TGTGCCGGGGCTGACAATGAGCAGTTCTTC
CDR3aa: CAGADNEQFF

d_gene: TRBD1
j_gene: TRBJ1-1
abundance: NA
v_gene: TRBV5-6
CDR3nt: TGTGCCAGCAGCTTGGACAGGGGAAGTGGGGACACTGAAGCTTTCTTT
CDR3aa: CASSLDRGSGDTEAFF

d_gene: NA
j_gene: TRBJ2-1
abundance: NA
v_gene: TRBV7-3
CDR3nt: TGTGCCAGCAGCTTAGGCCGCTCCTACAATGAGCAGTTCTTC
CDR3aa: CASSLGRSYNEQFF

d_gene: TRBD1
j_gene: TRBJ1-2
abundance: NA
v_gene: TRBV29-1
CDR3nt: TGCAGCGTTGAAGGGGCGAGACAGGGGAACTATGGCTACACCTTC
CDR3aa: CSVEGARQGNYGYTF

d_gene: TRBD2
j_gene: TRBJ2-2
abundance: NA
v_gene: TRBV18
CDR3nt: TGTGCCAGCTCACGCCTAGCGGGGGCTTCCACCGGGGAGCTGTTTTTT
CDR3aa: CASSRLAGASTGELFF

d_gene: NA
j_gene: TRBJ1-2
abundance: few
v_gene: TRBV19
CDR3nt: TGTGCCAGTAGGCCAAACACAGTGTCCTATGGCTACACCTTC
CDR3aa: CASRPNTVSYGYTF

d_gene: NA
j_gene: TRBJ2-2
abundance: NA
v_gene: TRBV27
CDR3nt: TGTGCCAGCAGTTTTTTATTGACAGGGACTAGGGGCGGGGAGCTGTTTTTT
CDR3aa: CASSFLLTGTRGGELFF

d_gene: TRBD1
j_gene: TRBJ2-2
abundance: NA
v_gene: TRBV10-3
CDR3nt: TGTGCCATCAGCGGGGGGACAGGGAGGCCGAACACCGGGGAGCTGTTTTTT
CDR3aa: CAISGGTGRPNTGELFF

d_gene: NA
j_gene: TRBJ2-7
abundance: NA
v_gene: TRBV28
CDR3nt: TGTGCCAGCAACGAGGAGAGCTCCTACGAGCAGTACTTC
CDR3aa: CASNEESSYEQYF

d_gene: NA
j_gene: TRBJ2-1
abundance: NA
v_gene: TRBV3-1/TRBV3-2
CDR3nt: TGTGCCAGCAGCCAAGCCCCGGGGAGCTCCTACAATGAGCAGTTCTTC
CDR3aa: CASSQAPGSSYNEQFF

d_gene: TRBD1
j_gene: TRBJ1-1
abundance: NA
v_gene: TRBV7-9
CDR3nt: TGTGCCAGCAGCTTACGGACAGGGCGGAACACTGAAGCTTTCTTT
CDR3aa: CASSLRTGRNTEAFF

d_gene: NA
j_gene: TRBJ2-5
abundance: NA
v_gene: TRBV25-1
CDR3nt: TGTGCCAGCAGTAGGGCGGGGCGGGAGACCCAGTACTTC
CDR3aa: CASSRAGRETQYF

d_gene: NA
j_gene: TRBJ1-3
abundance: NA
v_gene: TRBV7-2
CDR3nt: TGTGCCAGCAGCCGTACAGGGTTCTCTGGAAACACCATATATTTT
CDR3aa: CASSRTGFSGNTIYF

d_gene: TRBD2
j_gene: TRBJ2-3
abundance: NA
v_gene: TRBV4-1
CDR3nt: TGCGCCAGCAGCATTGAGCGGGGGGCAGCCAGCACAGATACGCAGTATTTT
CDR3aa: CASSIERGAASTDTQYF

d_gene: NA
j_gene: TRBJ1-1
abundance: NA
v_gene: TRBV6-5
CDR3nt: TGTGCCAGCAGTTACTCACAGGTGCTGAACACTGAAGCTTTCTTT
CDR3aa: CASSYSQVLNTEAFF

d_gene: TRBD1
j_gene: TRBJ1-3
abundance: NA
v_gene: TRBV4-1
CDR3nt: TGCGCCAGCAGCTCGGACAGGGACTCTGGAAACACCATATATTTT
CDR3aa: CASSSDRDSGNTIYF

d_gene: NA
j_gene: TRBJ1-5
abundance: NA
v_gene: TRBV18
CDR3nt: TGTGCCAGCTCACCCTATGGACAGCCCAATCAGCCCCAGCATTTT
CDR3aa: CASSPYGQPNQPQHF

d_gene: NA
j_gene: TRBJ2-7
abundance: NA
v_gene: TRBV27
CDR3nt: TGTGCCAGCAGTTTGGGGGGGGCGGGCTACGAGCAGTACTTC
CDR3aa: CASSLGGAGYEQYF

d_gene: TRBD1
j_gene: TRBJ1-2
abundance: NA
v_gene: TRBV5-4
CDR3nt: TGTGCCAGCAGCCGGGACAGCTATGGCTACACCTTC
CDR3aa: CASSRDSYGYTF

d_gene: TRBD1
j_gene: TRBJ1-1
abundance: NA
v_gene: TRBV3-1/TRBV3-2
CDR3nt: TGTGCCAGCAGCACAGGGGGCAGGACTGAAGCTTTCTTT
CDR3aa: CASSTGGRTEAFF

d_gene: TRBD1
j_gene: TRBJ1-1
abundance: once
v_gene: TRBV5-1
CDR3nt: TGCGCCAGCAGCCCCCAGGGGGACGGGACTGAAGCTTTCTTT
CDR3aa: CASSPQGDGTEAFF

d_gene: TRBD2
j_gene: TRBJ2-1
abundance: NA
v_gene: TRBV7-8
CDR3nt: TGTGCCAGCTTCAGCAGCGGGGGCCACAATGAGCAGTTCTTC
CDR3aa: CASFSSGGHNEQFF

d_gene: TRBD1
j_gene: TRBJ1-6
abundance: many
v_gene: TRBV5-6
CDR3nt: TGTGCCAGCAGCTTACTACAGGGGGGTTCACCCCTCCACTTT
CDR3aa: CASSLLQGGSPLHF

d_gene: TRBD2
j_gene: TRBJ2-1
abundance: once
v_gene: TRBV11-2
CDR3nt: TGTGCCAGCAGCTCCTTTAGCGGGGCCTACTACAATGAGCAGTTCTTC
CDR3aa: CASSSFSGAYYNEQFF

d_gene: NA
j_gene: TRBJ1-5
abundance: once
v_gene: TRBV4-1
CDR3nt: TGCGCCAGCAGCCTGGGGGGGCAGCCCCAGCATTTT
CDR3aa: CASSLGGQPQHF

d_gene: TRBD2
j_gene: TRBJ2-2
abundance: once
v_gene: TRBV11-3
CDR3nt: TGTGCCAGCAGCTACGGACTAGCGGCCGGGGAGCTGTTTTTT
CDR3aa: CASSYGLAAGELFF

d_gene: TRBD1
j_gene: TRBJ1-3
abundance: NA
v_gene: TRBV6-1
CDR3nt: TGTGCCAGCAGTGTTTCCGGGGACAGTTCAAATGGAAACACCATATATTTT
CDR3aa: CASSVSGDSSNGNTIYF

d_gene: NA
j_gene: TRBJ2-3
abundance: NA
v_gene: TRBV4-2
CDR3nt: TGTGCCAGCAACAAAGCGGGCCAGCTGATCACAGATACGCAGTATTTT
CDR3aa: CASNKAGQLITDTQYF

d_gene: NA
j_gene: TRBJ1-3
abundance: NA
v_gene: TRBV28
CDR3nt: TGTGCCAGCAGTTCCCCCTCAGATGGAAACACCATATATTTT
CDR3aa: CASSSPSDGNTIYF

d_gene: NA
j_gene: TRBJ1-4
abundance: NA
v_gene: TRBV7-8
CDR3nt: TGTGCCAGCAGCTTAGACAGGTTACTGTTTTTT
CDR3aa: CASSLDRLLFF

d_gene: TRBD2
j_gene: TRBJ2-5
abundance: once
v_gene: TRBV2
CDR3nt: TGTGCCAGCAGTCCTAGGACTAGCGGGGTCCAAGAGACCCAGTACTTC
CDR3aa: CASSPRTSGVQETQYF

d_gene: NA
j_gene: TRBJ1-2
abundance: NA
v_gene: TRBV18
CDR3nt: TGTGCCAGCTCACCCAACAGGGCCGACTATGGCTACACCTTC
CDR3aa: CASSPNRADYGYTF

d_gene: TRBD2
j_gene: TRBJ2-5
abundance: few
v_gene: TRBV6-5
CDR3nt: TGTGCCAGCAGTTTCCGGACTAGCGGGGAAAGGAAGACCCAGTACTTC
CDR3aa: CASSFRTSGERKTQYF